Reported below is one T cell receptor (beta chain). This sample is part of a study of Ad26.COV2.S vaccination and SARS-CoV-2 variants. The table came from immunoSEQ multiplex PCR; TCRdb's copy has only in-frame clones and leaves some out. The top ten clones hold 2.5% to 3.5% of a sample with about 280,000 clones, approximately 89% of them seen once. The treatment here: around 19 received Ad26.COV2.S at low or high dose, single or two shots; roughly 5 received placebo; per-sample allocation not given. Sampling occurred on day 63 after the first vaccine or placebo injection. There are 16 residues in the CDR3. Germline assignment: CDR1 LNHDA and CDR2 SQIVND (reference sequence). V shed 6 bases, J shed 4 bases, and the junction held 12 bases outside the gene matches.

This sample comprised peripheral blood, obtained in a trial of Ad26.COV2.S vaccine versus placebo. The chain combines TRBV19 with TRBJ2-3, with 8 bases that match TRBD1. This clonotype was obtained from a person between 18 and 65 years old who received the Ad26.COV2.S COVID-19 vaccine or a placebo. CDR3 sequence (DNA): TGTGCCAGTAGCATAAGGACAGGGTTAAGGGCAGATACGCAGTATTTT. Translating it yields CASSIRTGLRADTQYF.